A single sample is the source of the 7 T cell receptor beta chains below, sequenced in a study of T-cell memory formation after mild COVID-19. Each CDR3 protein is one row after TCRdb ran MiXCR on the 5' RACE reads. This sample has around 370,000 distinct CDR3 sequences, with around a fifth found just once. Sequenced input: PBMCs or a T cell subset sorted from them (not recorded which). Source of these receptors: an adult woman who had mild COVID-19 (a few samples of this study predate the infection). Cell type and time point are not known.

The chain has TRBV12-3 or TRBV12-4 and TRBJ1-3; 9 nucleotides line up with TRBD1. The J segment lost 3 bases and the V segment lost 5 bases, leaving 5 bases of the junction unmatched. The CDR3 covers 15 residues. The CDR3 region is CASSTGGLGGNTIYF. CDR3 sequence (DNA): TGTGCCAGCAGTACAGGGGGCTTGGGTGGAAACACCATATATTTT.

This sequence joins TRBV10-3 and TRBJ2-6, with D unclear. Germline values: CDR1 ENHRY, CDR2 SYGVKD. This CDR3 region has 14 residues. Deletions cut 1 base from V and 0 bases from J, with 1 base between. The CDR3 region has the DNA TGTGCCATCAGTGAGTTCTCTGGGGCCAACGTCCTGACTTTC. As protein: CAISEFSGANVLTF.

This clonotype was detected a few times. The chain uses TRBV27 and TRBJ2-6, with D possibly called TRBD1 or TRBD2 (5 bases each). Deletions cut 6 bases from V and 12 bases from J, with 21 bases between. This CDR3 spans 15 amino acids. Germline V CDR1 and CDR2: MNHEY, SMNVEV (reference sequence). CDR3 region: CASRQTGTPVGVLTF. As DNA, the CDR3 is TGTGCCAGCAGGCAGACCGGGACGCCGGTGGGCGTCCTGACTTTC.

This clonotype has just a few counts. This chain joins TRBV5-1 and TRBJ1-1; maybe TRBD1 (5 bases). CDR3 size: 15 residues. Trimming took off 0 bases at V and 2 bases at J, with 11 bases between the two ends. The V gene's germline CDR1 is SGHRS and CDR2 YFSETQ. This CDR3 is CASSLEGTRNTEAFF. The CDR3 DNA reads TGCGCCAGCAGCTTGGAGGGGACTCGAAACACTGAAGCTTTCTTT.

This clonotype was counted only a few times. The chain has TRBV11-2 and TRBJ1-1; D possibly corresponds to TRBD1 (5 bases). CDR3 length equals 16 residues. The germline V and J ends were trimmed by 0 bases and 4 bases, with 15 bases remaining between them. From germline, CDR1 is SGHAT and CDR2 FQNNGV. The CDR3 bases are TGTGCCAGCAGCTTAGATCTTCAAGGGGTTGGCACTGAAGCTTTCTTT. Amino acids: CASSLDLQGVGTEAFF. The full variable domain, rest sourced from reference TRBV11-2 and TRBJ1-1, is EAGVAQSPRYKIIEKRQSVAFWCNPISGHATLYWYQQILGQGPKLLIQFQNNGVVDDSQLPKDRFSAERLKGVDSTLKIQPAKLEDSAVYLCASSLDLQGVGTEAFFGQGTRLTVV.

The chain couples TRBV5-6 to TRBJ1-4, with D unresolved. The germline V and J ends were trimmed by 6 bases and 2 bases, with 11 bases remaining between them. Germline loops: CDR1 SGHDT, CDR2 YYEEEE. This CDR3 spans 14 amino acids. CDR3 in amino acids: CASNPIGTNEKLFF. In DNA form, the CDR3 reads TGTGCCAGCAACCCTATAGGTACTAATGAAAAACTGTTTTTT.

This clonotype turned up a few times. The rearrangement links TRBV20-1 to TRBJ2-7; D is undetermined. V was clipped by 2 bases and J by 8 bases, with 7 bases between them. Germline loops: CDR1 DFQATT, CDR2 SNEGSKA (reference sequence). The CDR3 contains 10 residues. CDR3 in amino acids: CSARQRQQYF. The CDR3 nucleotides are TGCAGTGCTAGACAGAGGCAGCAGTACTTC.